The 3 T cell receptor beta chains below were found in one sample sequenced in a study of CD8+ T cells in alopecia areata. After isolation, RNA underwent reverse transcription to generate cDNA as the sequencing template. Profiling relied on immunoSEQ multiplex PCR, and the TCRdb table lists in-frame clones only, not all of them. The data contain roughly 130,000 clones, 58% of them singletons. The sample in question was CD4+ T cells sorted from blood, obtained at week 0. The receptors shown here come from a human donor with alopecia areata.

V is TRBV9 and J is TRBJ2-3; no reliable D call. Germline V CDR1 and CDR2: SGDLS, YYNGEE. The length of the CDR3 is 13 residues. Between the trimmed V and J ends, which lost 0 bases and 2 bases, there was a span of 4 bases. In nucleotides, the CDR3 is TGTGCCAGCAGCGTAGGAAACACAGATACGCAGTATTTT. Its protein product is CASSVGNTDTQYF.

V is TRBV5-1 and J is TRBJ2-4; 7 positions match TRBD2. CDR3 length: 17 residues. V trimming: 0 bases; J trimming: 8 bases; junction bases outside the gene matches: 14. CDR1 is SGHRS, CDR2 YFSETQ, per germline. CDR3: CASSLEGVRVREDIQYF. The CDR3 nucleotides are TGCGCCAGCAGCTTGGAAGGGGTGCGGGTCCGGGAGGACATTCAGTACTTC.

The J gene is TRBJ2-3, the V gene TRBV5-1, with D possibly TRBD1 on 5 matching bases. The germline V gene has CDR1 SGHRS and CDR2 YFSETQ. The CDR3 totals 16 residues. V lost 2 bases, J lost 4 bases, and 17 bases lay in between. This CDR3 reads CASSFGEQAAADTQYF. The CDR3 nucleotides are TGCGCCAGCAGCTTTGGGGAACAGGCAGCCGCAGATACGCAGTATTTT.